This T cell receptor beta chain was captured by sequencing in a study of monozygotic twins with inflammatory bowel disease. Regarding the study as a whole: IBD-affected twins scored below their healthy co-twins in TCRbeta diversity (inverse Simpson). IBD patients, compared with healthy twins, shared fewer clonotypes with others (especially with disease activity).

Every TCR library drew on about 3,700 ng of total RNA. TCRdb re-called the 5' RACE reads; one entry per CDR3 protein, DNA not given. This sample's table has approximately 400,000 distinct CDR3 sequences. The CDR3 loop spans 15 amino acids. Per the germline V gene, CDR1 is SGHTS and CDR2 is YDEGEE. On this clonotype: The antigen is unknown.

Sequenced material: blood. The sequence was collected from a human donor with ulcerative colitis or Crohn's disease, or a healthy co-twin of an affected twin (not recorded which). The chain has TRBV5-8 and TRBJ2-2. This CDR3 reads CASSLLAGSTGELFF.